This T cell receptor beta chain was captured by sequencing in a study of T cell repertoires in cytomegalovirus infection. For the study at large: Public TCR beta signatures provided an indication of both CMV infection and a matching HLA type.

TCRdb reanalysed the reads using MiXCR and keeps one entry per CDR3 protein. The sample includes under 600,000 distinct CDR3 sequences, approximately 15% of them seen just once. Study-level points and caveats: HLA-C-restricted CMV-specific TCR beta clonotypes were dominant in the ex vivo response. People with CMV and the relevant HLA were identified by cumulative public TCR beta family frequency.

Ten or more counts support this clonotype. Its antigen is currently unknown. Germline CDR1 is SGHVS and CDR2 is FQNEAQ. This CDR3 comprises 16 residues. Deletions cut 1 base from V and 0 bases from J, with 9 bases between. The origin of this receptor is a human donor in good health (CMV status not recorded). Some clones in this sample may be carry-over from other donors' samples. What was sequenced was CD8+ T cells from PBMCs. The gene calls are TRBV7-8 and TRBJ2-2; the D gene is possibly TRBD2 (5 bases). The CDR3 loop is CASSLGFGTNTGELFF. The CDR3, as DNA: TGTGCCAGCAGCTTAGGATTCGGGACGAACACCGGGGAGCTGTTTTTT.